This TCR beta chain stems from a study of T cells in Graves' hyperthyroidism and ophthalmopathy. Study-wide findings and caveats: Most thyroid clonotypes with frequency above 0.001 were detected in blood.

Amplified regions were TCR beta CDR3 sequences from RNA transcripts. HTBI primers were the set used in a first-round RT-PCR of the TCR CDR3. Using its own MiXCR run on the multiplex PCR reads, TCRdb lists one record per CDR3 protein. The table shows about 400,000 distinct CDR3 sequences, with 14% to 15% occurring only once. V shed 5 bases and J 7 bases; nucleotides not matched to a gene: 6. The CDR3 covers 15 residues. This clonotype was seen a handful of times. The antigen remains unidentified. In patients aged 18 to 65, hyperthyroidism was newly diagnosed, with duration under 2 months. This receptor was taken from a woman aged 30 to 39 with Graves' hyperthyroidism. Sequenced sample: blood. The chain joins TRBV12-3 or TRBV12-4 to TRBJ2-1; TRBD1 aligns across 12 bases. The CDR3, as DNA: TGTGCCAGCAGTAACCGGGACAGGGGGCGGAATGAGCAGTTCTTC. Translated: CASSNRDRGRNEQFF.